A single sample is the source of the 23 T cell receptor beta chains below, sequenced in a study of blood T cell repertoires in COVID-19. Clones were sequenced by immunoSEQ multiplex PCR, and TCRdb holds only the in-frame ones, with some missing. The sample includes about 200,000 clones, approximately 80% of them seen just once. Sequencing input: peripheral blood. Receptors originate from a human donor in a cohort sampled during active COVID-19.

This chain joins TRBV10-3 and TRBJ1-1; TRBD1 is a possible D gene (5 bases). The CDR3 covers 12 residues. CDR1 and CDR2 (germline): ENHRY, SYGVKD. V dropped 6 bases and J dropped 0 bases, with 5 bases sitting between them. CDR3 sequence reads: CAIRDMNTEAFF. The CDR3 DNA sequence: TGTGCCATCAGGGACATGAACACTGAAGCTTTCTTT.

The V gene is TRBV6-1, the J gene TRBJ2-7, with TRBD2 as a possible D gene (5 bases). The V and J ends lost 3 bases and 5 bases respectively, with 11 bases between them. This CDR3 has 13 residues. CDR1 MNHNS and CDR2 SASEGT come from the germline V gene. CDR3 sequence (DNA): TGTGCCAGCAGTGACCGGGGTGGGAACGAGCAGTACGTC. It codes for CASSDRGGNEQYV.

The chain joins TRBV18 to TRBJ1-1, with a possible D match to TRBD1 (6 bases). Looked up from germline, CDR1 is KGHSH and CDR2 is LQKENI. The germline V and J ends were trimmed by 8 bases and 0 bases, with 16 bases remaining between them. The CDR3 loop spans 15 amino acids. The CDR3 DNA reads TGTGCCAGCACCCTTAGGGGGACGGTGAACACTGAAGCTTTCTTT. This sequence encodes CASTLRGTVNTEAFF.

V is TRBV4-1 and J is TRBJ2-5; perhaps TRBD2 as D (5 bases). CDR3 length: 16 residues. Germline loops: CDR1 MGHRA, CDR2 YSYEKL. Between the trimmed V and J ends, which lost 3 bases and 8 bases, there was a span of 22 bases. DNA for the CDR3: TGCGCCAGCAGCCAGCCGGGGAGAGGCCGAAGTGGAACCCAGTACTTC. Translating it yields CASSQPGRGRSGTQYF.

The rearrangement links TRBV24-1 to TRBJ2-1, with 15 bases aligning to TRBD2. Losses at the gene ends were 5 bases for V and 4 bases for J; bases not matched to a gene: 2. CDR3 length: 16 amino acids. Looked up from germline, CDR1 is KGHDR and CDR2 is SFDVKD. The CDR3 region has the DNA TGTGCCACCAGTGGGACTAGCGGGGGGGAATACAATGAGCAGTTCTTC. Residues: CATSGTSGGEYNEQFF.

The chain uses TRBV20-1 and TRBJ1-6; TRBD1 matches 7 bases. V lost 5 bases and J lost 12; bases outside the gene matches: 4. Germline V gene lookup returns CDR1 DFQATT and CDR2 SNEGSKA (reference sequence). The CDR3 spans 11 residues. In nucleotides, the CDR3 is TGCAGTGCTGGGAACAGGGGACCCCTCCACTTT. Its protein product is CSAGNRGPLHF.

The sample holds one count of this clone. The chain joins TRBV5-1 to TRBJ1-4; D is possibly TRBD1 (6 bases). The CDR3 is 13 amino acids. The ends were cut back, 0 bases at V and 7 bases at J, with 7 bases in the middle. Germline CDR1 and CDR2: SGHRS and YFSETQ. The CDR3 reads CASSLEGGEKLFF. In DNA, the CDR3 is TGCGCCAGCAGCTTGGAAGGGGGTGAAAAACTGTTTTTT.

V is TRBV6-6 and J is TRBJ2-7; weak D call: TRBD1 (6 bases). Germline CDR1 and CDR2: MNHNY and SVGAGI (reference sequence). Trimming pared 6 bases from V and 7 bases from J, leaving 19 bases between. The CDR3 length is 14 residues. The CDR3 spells CASRNTLTGGEQYV. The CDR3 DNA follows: TGTGCCAGCAGAAACACTCTGACAGGAGGTGAGCAGTACGTC.

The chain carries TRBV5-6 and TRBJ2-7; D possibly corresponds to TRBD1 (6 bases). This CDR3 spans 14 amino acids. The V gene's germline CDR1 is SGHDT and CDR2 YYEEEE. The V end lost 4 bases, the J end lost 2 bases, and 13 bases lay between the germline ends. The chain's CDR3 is CASSRLTGPYEQYV. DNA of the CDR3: TGTGCCAGCAGCCGACTGACAGGTCCCTACGAGCAGTACGTC.

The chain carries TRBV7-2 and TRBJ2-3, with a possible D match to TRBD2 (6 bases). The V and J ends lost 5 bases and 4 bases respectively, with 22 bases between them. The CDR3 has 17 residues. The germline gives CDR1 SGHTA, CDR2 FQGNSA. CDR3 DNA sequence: TGTGCCAGCAGCCTTACGGTGCGGGGAAGGCGCGCAGATACGCAGTATTTT. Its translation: CASSLTVRGRRADTQYF.

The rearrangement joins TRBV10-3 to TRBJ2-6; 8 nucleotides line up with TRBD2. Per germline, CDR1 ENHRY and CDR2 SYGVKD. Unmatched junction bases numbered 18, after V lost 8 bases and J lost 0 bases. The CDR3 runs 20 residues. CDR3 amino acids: CAIWVSMSGGSLSGANVLTF. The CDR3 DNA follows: TGTGCCATCTGGGTCTCGATGAGCGGGGGCTCCCTCTCTGGGGCCAACGTCCTGACTTTC.

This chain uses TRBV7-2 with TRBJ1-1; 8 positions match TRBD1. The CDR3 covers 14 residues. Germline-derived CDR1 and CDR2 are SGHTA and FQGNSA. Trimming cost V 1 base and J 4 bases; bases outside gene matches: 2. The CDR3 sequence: CASSLETGVTEAFF. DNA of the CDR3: TGTGCCAGCAGCTTAGAGACAGGGGTCACTGAAGCTTTCTTT.

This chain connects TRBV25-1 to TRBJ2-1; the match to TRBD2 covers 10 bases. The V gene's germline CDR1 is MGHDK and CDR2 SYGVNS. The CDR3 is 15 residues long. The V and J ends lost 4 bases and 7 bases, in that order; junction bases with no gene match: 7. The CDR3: CASSVLTSGMNEQFF. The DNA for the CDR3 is TGTGCCAGCAGTGTACTCACTAGCGGGATGAATGAGCAGTTCTTC.

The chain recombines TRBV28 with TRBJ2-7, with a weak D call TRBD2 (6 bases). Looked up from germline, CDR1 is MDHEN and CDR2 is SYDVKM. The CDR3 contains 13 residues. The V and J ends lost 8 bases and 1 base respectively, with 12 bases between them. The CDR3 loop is CASAGTLSYEQYF. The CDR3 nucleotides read TGTGCCAGCGCCGGGACTCTTTCCTACGAGCAGTACTTC.

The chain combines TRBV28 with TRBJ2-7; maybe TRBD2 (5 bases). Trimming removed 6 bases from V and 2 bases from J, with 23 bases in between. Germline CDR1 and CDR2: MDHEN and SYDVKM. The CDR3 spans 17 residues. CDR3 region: CASSKTTGGTSPYEQYV. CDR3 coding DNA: TGTGCCAGCAGCAAGACGACCGGAGGTACAAGCCCCTACGAGCAGTACGTC.

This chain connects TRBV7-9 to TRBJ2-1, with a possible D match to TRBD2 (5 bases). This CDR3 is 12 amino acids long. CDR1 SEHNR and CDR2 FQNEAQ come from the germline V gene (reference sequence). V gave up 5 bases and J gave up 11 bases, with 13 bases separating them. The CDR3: CASSPPGGQQFF. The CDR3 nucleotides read TGTGCCAGCAGCCCGCCAGGAGGACAGCAGTTCTTC.

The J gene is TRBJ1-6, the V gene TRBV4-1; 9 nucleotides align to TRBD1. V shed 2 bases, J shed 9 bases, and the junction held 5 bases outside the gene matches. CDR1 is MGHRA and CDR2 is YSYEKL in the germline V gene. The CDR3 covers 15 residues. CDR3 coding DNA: TGCGCCAGCAGCCAACGGGACAGGGTTAGTTCACCCCTCCACTTT. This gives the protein CASSQRDRVSSPLHF.

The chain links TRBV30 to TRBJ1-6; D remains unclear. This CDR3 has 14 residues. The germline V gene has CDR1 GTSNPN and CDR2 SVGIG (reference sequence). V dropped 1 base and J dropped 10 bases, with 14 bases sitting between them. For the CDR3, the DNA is TGTGCCTGGAGTGAACATCTCCCGGGGTCACCCCTCCACTTT. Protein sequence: CAWSEHLPGSPLHF.

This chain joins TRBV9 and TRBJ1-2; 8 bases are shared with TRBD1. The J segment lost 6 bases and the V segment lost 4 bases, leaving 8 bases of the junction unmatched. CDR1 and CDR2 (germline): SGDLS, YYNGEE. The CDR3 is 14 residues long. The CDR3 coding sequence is TGTGCCAGCAGCTACTCGACAGGGGCGGATGGCTACACCTTC. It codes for CASSYSTGADGYTF.

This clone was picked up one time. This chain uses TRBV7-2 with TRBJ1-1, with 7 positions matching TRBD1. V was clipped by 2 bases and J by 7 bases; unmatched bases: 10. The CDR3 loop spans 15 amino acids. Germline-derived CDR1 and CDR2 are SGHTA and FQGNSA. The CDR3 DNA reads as TGTGCCAGCAGCTTAATAGGGGGCGAGTCGTTTGAAGCTTTCTTT. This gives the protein CASSLIGGESFEAFF.

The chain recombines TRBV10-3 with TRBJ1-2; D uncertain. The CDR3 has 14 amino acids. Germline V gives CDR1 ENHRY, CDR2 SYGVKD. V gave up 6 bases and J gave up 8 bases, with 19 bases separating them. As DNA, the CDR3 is TGTGCCATCAGGGGCAGTGCGCTGTCTGGGGGCTACACCTTC. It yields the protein CAIRGSALSGGYTF.

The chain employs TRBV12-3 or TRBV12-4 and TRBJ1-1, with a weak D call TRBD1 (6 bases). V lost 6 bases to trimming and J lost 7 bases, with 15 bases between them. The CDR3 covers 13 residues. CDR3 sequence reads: CASRNKDRFEAFF. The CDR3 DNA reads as TGTGCCAGCAGAAACAAGGACAGATTTGAAGCTTTCTTT.

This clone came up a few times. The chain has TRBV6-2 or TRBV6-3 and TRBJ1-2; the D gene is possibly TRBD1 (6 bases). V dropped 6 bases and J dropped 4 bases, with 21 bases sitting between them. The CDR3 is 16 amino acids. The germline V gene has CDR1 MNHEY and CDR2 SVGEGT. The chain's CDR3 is CASSPLTRGAGYGYTF. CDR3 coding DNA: TGTGCCAGCAGCCCTCTAACGCGGGGGGCGGGCTATGGCTACACCTTC.